Following are 8 T cell receptor beta chains from one sample sequenced in a study of blood T cell repertoires in COVID-19. Repertoires were generated with immunoSEQ multiplex PCR, while TCRdb's copy carries only in-frame clones and drops some. The table records under 250,000 clones, about four fifths of them present only once. The sequencing input was peripheral blood. These receptors were obtained from a man older than 75 with acute or convalescent COVID-19.

The V and J genes are TRBV9 and TRBJ1-5; 10 positions agree with TRBD1. The length of the CDR3 is 15 residues. Germline CDR1 is SGDLS and CDR2 is YYNGEE. V trimming: 4 bases; J trimming: 5 bases; junction bases outside the gene matches: 6. The DNA for the CDR3 is TGTGCCAGCAGCCCGGGACAGGGGATTTATCAGCCCCAGCATTTT. Its protein is CASSPGQGIYQPQHF.

Comment on this clone: This same CDR3 is encoded by further DNA sequences in the sample. The chain employs TRBV24-1 and TRBJ1-5; TRBD1 might be the D (6 bases). The germline gives CDR1 KGHDR, CDR2 SFDVKD. V lost 3 bases and J 4 bases, leaving 6 bases between the germline ends. CDR3 length: 13 amino acids. The CDR3 here is CATSDTGNQPQHF. The CDR3 coding sequence is TGTGCCACCAGTGATACAGGGAATCAGCCCCAGCATTTT.

The chain links TRBV2 to TRBJ2-3; 7 bases are shared with TRBD2. The CDR3 is made up of 15 amino acids. After removal of 2 bases from V and 0 bases from J, the junction contained 2 bases not matched to a gene. Germline V gives CDR1 SNHLY, CDR2 FYNNEI. The CDR3: CASSERAGSTDTQYF. The CDR3 coding sequence is TGTGCCAGCAGTGAAAGAGCGGGAAGCACAGATACGCAGTATTTT.

The chain uses TRBV18 and TRBJ2-1; 9 bases fit TRBD2. V lost 3 bases to trimming and J lost 4 bases; unmatched junction nucleotides: 13. The germline V gene encodes CDR1 KGHSH and CDR2 LQKENI. This CDR3 is built from 18 residues. The CDR3 reads CASSPRGTIAGGYNEQFF. DNA of the CDR3: TGTGCCAGCTCACCGAGGGGGACTATCGCGGGAGGGTACAATGAGCAGTTCTTC.

The count of this clone is one. The chain uses TRBV30 and TRBJ2-7; the match to TRBD2 covers 8 bases. CDR1 and CDR2 from the germline V gene are GTSNPN and SVGIG (reference sequence). Trimming removed 4 bases from V and 7 bases from J; junction bases left unmatched: 12. The CDR3 totals 14 residues. CDR3: CAWTSGRAKGEQYF. Here the CDR3 DNA reads TGTGCCTGGACTTCCGGGAGGGCCAAGGGAGAGCAGTACTTC.

The V and J genes are TRBV28 and TRBJ2-7, with 9 bases identical to TRBD1. The V gene end was trimmed by 5 bases and the J gene end by 6 bases; junction bases not matched to a gene: 5. The CDR3 has 13 amino acids. In germline, CDR1 is MDHEN, CDR2 SYDVKM. The CDR3 DNA is TGTGCCAGCAGTCCGGGACAGGGTTTCGAGCAGTACTTC. Translated: CASSPGQGFEQYF. Complete variable domain (other parts from reference TRBV28 and TRBJ2-7): DVKVTQSSRYLVKRTGEKVFLECVQDMDHENMFWYRQDPGLGLRLIYFSYDVKMKEKGDIPEGYSVSREKKERFSLILESASTNQTSMYLCASSPGQGFEQYFGPGTRLTVT.

This sequence joins TRBV7-9 and TRBJ2-3; D is possibly TRBD1 (6 bases). Germline loops: CDR1 SEHNR, CDR2 FQNEAQ (reference sequence). This CDR3 comprises 13 residues. V was cut by 1 base and J by 6 bases, with 8 bases left in between. The CDR3: CASSLGTGDTQYF. The CDR3 coding sequence is TGTGCCAGCAGCTTAGGCACAGGGGATACGCAGTATTTT. The variable domain in full, with the rest retrieved from reference TRBV7-9 and TRBJ2-3, is DTGVSQNPRHKITKRGQNVTFRCDPISEHNRLYWYRQTLGQGPEFLTYFQNEAQLEKSRLLSDRFSAERPKGSFSTLEIQRTEQGDSAMYLCASSLGTGDTQYFGPGTRLTVL.

The V gene is TRBV6-5, the J gene TRBJ2-7; no definite D call. Germline lookup yields CDR1 MNHEY and CDR2 SVGAGI. CDR3 length equals 12 residues. V lost 4 bases to trimming and J lost 5 bases, with 9 bases between them. CDR3 loop: CASSSLSNEQYF. In nucleotides, the CDR3 is TGTGCCAGCAGTTCCCTAAGCAACGAGCAGTACTTC.